The text below deals with one T cell receptor beta chain. The repertoire was sequenced with immunoSEQ multiplex PCR; TCRdb's copy has only in-frame clones and lacks some. The sample includes around 500,000 clones, approximately 82% of them seen just once. This sample stems from a study of shared clonotypes between healthy human individuals. The germline V gene encodes CDR1 SQVTM and CDR2 ANQGSEA. The CDR3 has 12 residues. Trimming cost V 6 bases and J 1 base, with 9 bases left between them. The material sequenced was PBMCs. This chain joins TRBV29-1 and TRBJ1-2; TRBD1 is a possible D gene (5 bases). This sequence was found in a middle-aged woman in good health. Some clones in this sample may be carry-over from other donors' samples. The CDR3 sequence: CSVRGNNYGYTF. For the CDR3, the DNA is TGCAGCGTGAGGGGCAATAACTATGGCTACACCTTC.